The 3 T cell receptor beta chains below were found in one sample sequenced in a study of Ad26.COV2.S vaccination and SARS-CoV-2 variants. Only in-frame clones appear in the TCRdb table, and some are missing; sequencing was by immunoSEQ multiplex PCR. The repertoire includes more than 300,000 clones, approximately 86% of them detected once, and more than 1.5% sits in the top ten. Treatment specified: 15 to 20 received Ad26.COV2.S at low or high dose, single or two shots; 5 received placebo; per-sample allocation not given. The study sampled participants on day 63 after the first vaccine or placebo injection. The sequencing used peripheral blood, collected in a trial of Ad26.COV2.S vaccine versus placebo. These receptors were taken from a person between 18 and 65 years old who received the Ad26.COV2.S COVID-19 vaccine or a placebo.

The chain recombines TRBV5-4 with TRBJ2-3, with D uncertain. The CDR3 consists of 13 residues. CDR1 is SGHNT and CDR2 is YYREEE in the germline V gene (reference sequence). The V and J ends lost 4 bases and 4 bases respectively, with 10 bases between them. The CDR3 sequence: CASSPTAPDTQYF. CDR3 DNA: TGTGCCAGCAGCCCAACCGCGCCAGATACGCAGTATTTT.

The gene calls are TRBV30 and TRBJ2-2; unclear D gene. Germline CDR1 GTSNPN, CDR2 SVGIG (reference sequence). V was pared by 0 bases and J by 6 bases, with 14 bases between. This CDR3 is built from 15 residues. CDR3 in amino acids: CAWSVSLDGPGELFF. CDR3 DNA: TGTGCCTGGAGTGTATCCCTAGACGGGCCCGGGGAGCTGTTTTTT.

The chain couples TRBV15 to TRBJ2-3; TRBD1 aligns across 8 bases. Germline loops: CDR1 LNHNV, CDR2 YYDKDF (reference sequence). The CDR3 extends over 16 amino acids. With 3 bases clipped from V and 2 bases from J, the junction kept 7 bases outside the gene matches. The CDR3, as DNA: TGTGCCACCAGCAGCCCGGACAGGGAGAACACAGATACGCAGTATTTT. Protein sequence: CATSSPDRENTDTQYF.